This passage covers 21 T cell receptor beta chains from one sample sequenced in a study of blood T cell repertoires in COVID-19. Assay: immunoSEQ multiplex PCR; the TCRdb copy retains only in-frame clones and omits some. The sample lists tens of thousands of clones, 74% occurring once. Sequenced: peripheral blood. The receptors were gathered from a human donor with acute or convalescent COVID-19. The donor label of this sample is uncertain.

The table lists this clone with a count of one. DNA for the CDR3: TGTGCCAGCAGTCTCCCCGGGGAGGGGGTTTATTCACCCCTCCACTTT. Its protein product is CASSLPGEGVYSPLHF. The chain recombines TRBV28 with TRBJ1-6, with a weak D call TRBD1 (6 bases). The germline gives CDR1 MDHEN, CDR2 SYDVKM. The CDR3 loop spans 16 amino acids. The V end lost 5 bases, the J end lost 8 bases, and 19 bases lay between the germline ends. Full variable domain (missing parts from reference TRBV28 and TRBJ1-6): DVKVTQSSRYLVKRTGEKVFLECVQDMDHENMFWYRQDPGLGLRLIYFSYDVKMKEKGDIPEGYSVSREKKERFSLILESASTNQTSMYLCASSLPGEGVYSPLHFGNGTRLTVT.

In this sample, this clone turned up a few times. The V call is TRBV19, the J call TRBJ2-1; 11 nucleotides line up with TRBD2. CDR1 is LNHDA, CDR2 SQIVND, per germline (reference sequence). The CDR3 is 20 residues long. V trimming: 4 bases; J trimming: 7 bases; junction bases outside the gene matches: 21. The CDR3 DNA follows: TGTGCCAGTAGTACCAGGCTCACCCCCGGACTAGCGGGCCCGGAAAATGAGCAGTTCTTC. This codes for CASSTRLTPGLAGPENEQFF. The complete variable domain, with remaining parts taken from reference TRBV19 and TRBJ2-1, reads DGGITQSPKYLFRKEGQNVTLSCEQNLNHDAMYWYRQDPGQGLRLIYYSQIVNDFQKGDIAEGYSVSREKKESFPLTVTSAQKNPTAFYLCASSTRLTPGLAGPENEQFFGPGTRLTVL.

This clone has more than one count but fewer than ten. The chain is built from TRBV5-6 and TRBJ2-5; 7 bases are shared with TRBD2. This CDR3 comprises 13 residues. J lost 7 bases, V lost 3 bases, and 6 bases had no gene match. In germline, CDR1 is SGHDT, CDR2 YYEEEE. CDR3 loop: CASSWAGEGTQYF. CDR3 DNA sequence: TGTGCCAGCAGCTGGGCGGGGGAAGGGACCCAGTACTTC.

This clone was counted only a few times. The V gene is TRBV11-3, the J gene TRBJ2-1; 10 positions agree with TRBD2. V lost 5 bases to trimming and J lost 7 bases; unmatched junction nucleotides: 14. The CDR3 extends over 17 amino acids. CDR1 is SGHNT and CDR2 is YENEEA in the germline V gene. The CDR3 DNA reads as TGTGCCAGCAGCCTTGGGAGCGGGAGGGCCAAGGTGAATGAGCAGTTCTTC. Translation gives CASSLGSGRAKVNEQFF.

This chain links TRBV19 with TRBJ1-2; D perhaps matches TRBD1 (5 bases). This CDR3 contains 13 residues. The V end lost 2 bases, the J end lost 6 bases, and 10 bases lay between the germline ends. Per germline, CDR1 LNHDA and CDR2 SQIVND (reference sequence). The CDR3 nucleotides read TGTGCCAGTAGTATATCGGGGGAGGATGGCTACACCTTC. Protein: CASSISGEDGYTF.

The CDR3 bases are TGTGCCAGCAGCTTAGACGGGGGTTCTGGAAACACCATATATTTT. It translates to CASSLDGGSGNTIYF. The rearrangement joins TRBV7-2 to TRBJ1-3, with TRBD1 as a possible D gene (5 bases). The V end was cut by 1 base, the J end by 1 base, with 8 bases between. Germline loops: CDR1 SGHTA, CDR2 FQGNSA. The CDR3 sequence is 15 residues long.

This chain uses TRBV28 with TRBJ2-7, with a tentative D call TRBD2 (5 bases). The CDR3 is 14 amino acids. CDR1 is MDHEN, CDR2 SYDVKM, per germline. V dropped 11 bases and J dropped 1 base, with 18 bases sitting between them. The CDR3 sequence: CALRGLLQSYEQYV. CDR3 nucleotides: TGTGCCCTCCGCGGGTTGTTACAGTCCTACGAGCAGTACGTC.

This chain uses TRBV15 with TRBJ2-2; D ambiguous. CDR1 LNHNV and CDR2 YYDKDF come from the germline V gene (reference sequence). The ends were cut back, 1 base at V and 6 bases at J, with 21 bases in the middle. The CDR3 length is 18 residues. The CDR3 loop is CATSRASISVLVSGELFF. DNA for the CDR3: TGTGCCACCAGCAGAGCCTCGATTTCGGTCCTGGTCTCCGGGGAGCTGTTTTTT.

The genes are TRBV12-3 or TRBV12-4 and TRBJ1-5; TRBD1 is a possible D gene (5 bases). The CDR3 spans 13 residues. The ends were cut back, 6 bases at V and 5 bases at J, with 11 bases in the middle. CDR3 in DNA: TGTGCCAGCAGCCGGGGGGGGTATCAGCCCCAGCATTTT. Translating it yields CASSRGGYQPQHF.

The chain joins TRBV19 to TRBJ1-6; D unresolved. Germline loops: CDR1 LNHDA, CDR2 SQIVND (reference sequence). The CDR3 has 14 residues. Between the trimmed V and J ends, which lost 3 bases and 4 bases, there was a span of 7 bases. The CDR3 is CASSIIGYNSPLHF. In DNA form, the CDR3 reads TGTGCCAGTAGTATCATCGGTTATAATTCACCCCTCCACTTT.

The rearrangement links TRBV28 to TRBJ1-4; a weak D match, TRBD1 (5 bases). Trimming took 6 bases from V and 4 from J, leaving 9 bases between them. The CDR3 is 13 residues long. Germline CDR1 reads MDHEN; CDR2 reads SYDVKM. The CDR3 coding sequence is TGTGCCAGCAGGGGGCCAATTAATGAAAAACTGTTTTTT. It is translated as CASRGPINEKLFF.

This clone has just one count. The genes are TRBV7-8 and TRBJ2-2; perhaps TRBD2 as D (7 bases). Trimming left V 11 bases short and J 4 bases short, with 17 bases between. Germline assignment: CDR1 SGHVS and CDR2 FQNEAQ. CDR3 length equals 14 residues. The CDR3 spells CAVRGALSTGELFF. CDR3 DNA: TGTGCCGTTCGGGGGGCCCTAAGCACCGGGGAGCTGTTTTTT.

The chain carries TRBV5-1 and TRBJ2-2; D might be TRBD2 (5 bases). The length of the CDR3 is 15 residues. V was cut by 4 bases and J by 2 bases, with 12 bases left in between. CDR1 and CDR2 (germline): SGHRS, YFSETQ. The CDR3 loop reads CASSGGGRNTGELFF. The CDR3 DNA sequence: TGCGCCAGCAGCGGAGGTGGACGAAACACCGGGGAGCTGTTTTTT.

This clone turned up a few times. The V call is TRBV2, the J call TRBJ2-1; 8 nucleotides align to TRBD2. CDR1 and CDR2 (germline): SNHLY, FYNNEI. Trimming removed 6 bases from V and 7 bases from J; junction bases left unmatched: 8. The CDR3 has 14 residues. CDR3 sequence (DNA): TGTGCCAGCAGCGAATGGGGACTAGATAATGAGCAGTTCTTC. Amino acid sequence: CASSEWGLDNEQFF.

CDR3 protein: CASSQGARGYTF. The CDR3 DNA reads TGTGCCAGTAGTCAGGGGGCGCGCGGCTACACCTTC. The chain uses TRBV19 and TRBJ1-2, with TRBD1 matching over 8 bases. J gave up 8 bases and V 5 bases, and 4 bases lay outside the gene matches. From germline, CDR1 is LNHDA and CDR2 SQIVND (reference sequence). The CDR3 extends over 12 amino acids.

The chain couples TRBV29-1 to TRBJ2-5, with TRBD2 matching over 7 bases. V was pared by 5 bases and J by 7 bases, with 16 bases of the junction left unmatched. This CDR3 comprises 15 residues. From germline, CDR1 is SQVTM and CDR2 ANQGSEA. CDR3 DNA: TGCAGCGTTTCCGGGACCGAAGCCCGGGGGGTGACCCAGTACTTC. Translated, it gives CSVSGTEARGVTQYF. The full variable domain, rest sourced from reference TRBV29-1 and TRBJ2-5, is SAVISQKPSRDICQRGTSLTIQCQVDSQVTMMFWYRQQPGQSLTLIATANQGSEATYESGFVIDKFPISRPNLTFSTLTVSNMSPEDSSIYLCSVSGTEARGVTQYFGPGTRLLVL.

The gene calls are TRBV19 and TRBJ1-1; D is perhaps TRBD1 (5 bases). This CDR3 region has 16 residues. Looked up from germline, CDR1 is LNHDA and CDR2 is SQIVND (reference sequence). V dropped 5 bases and J dropped 0 bases, with 16 bases sitting between them. CDR3 loop: CASSPGGRGLNTEAFF. CDR3 nucleotides: TGTGCCAGTAGTCCTGGAGGGCGGGGCTTGAACACTGAAGCTTTCTTT.

This chain links TRBV28 with TRBJ1-4; no definite D call. Looked up from germline, CDR1 is MDHEN and CDR2 is SYDVKM. V lost 5 bases, J lost 12 bases, and 22 bases lay in between. CDR3 length equals 15 residues. In DNA form, the CDR3 reads TGTGCCAGCAGTATACCGGGTCCAGTCCGTGAGGAACTGTTTTTT. Translated: CASSIPGPVREELFF.

The chain employs TRBV6-5 and TRBJ2-2, with 7 bases matching TRBD1. The CDR3 is 15 residues long. Germline CDR1 MNHEY, CDR2 SVGAGI. V was pared by 6 bases and J by 7 bases, with 11 bases of the junction left unmatched. The CDR3 bases are TGTGCCAGCAGAAGGGTAGGGGGCTCGGTCGGGGAGCTGTTTTTT. Translation gives CASRRVGGSVGELFF.

The gene calls are TRBV18 and TRBJ2-4; tentatively, D is TRBD2 (5 bases). V lost 6 bases to trimming and J lost 0 bases, with 18 bases between them. This CDR3 has 17 amino acids. The germline V gene encodes CDR1 KGHSH and CDR2 LQKENI. The CDR3 DNA follows: TGTGCCAGCTCCGGGGATGAAAAGGCGCTAGCCAAAAACATTCAGTACTTC. This encodes CASSGDEKALAKNIQYF.

This clone is a singleton in its sample. The chain carries TRBV4-1 and TRBJ2-3; perhaps TRBD1 as D (5 bases). This CDR3 is built from 17 residues. Looked up from germline, CDR1 is MGHRA and CDR2 is YSYEKL. V was shortened by 0 bases and J by 2 bases, with 15 bases between the two germline ends. CDR3 sequence: CASSQDSRGSDTDTQYF. CDR3 in DNA: TGCGCCAGCAGCCAAGATAGTAGGGGCAGTGACACAGATACGCAGTATTTT.